The clone carrying this T cell receptor (beta chain) has more than one count but fewer than ten. Exclusion criteria comprised uncontrolled infection, other autoimmune disease, pregnancy or lactation. The PBMCs were taken from around 10 ml of fresh peripheral blood. Germline values: CDR1 MNHEY, CDR2 SMNVEV (reference sequence). Trimming removed 5 bases at V and 7 bases at J, with 14 bases between. The CDR3 extends over 14 amino acids. TCR beta CDR3 regions were amplified from RNA transcripts. The HTBI set primed first-round TCR CDR3 RT-PCR. TCRdb called the multiplex PCR reads again in MiXCR, with one record for every CDR3 protein. This table holds about 640,000 distinct CDR3 sequences, roughly 20% found once. These data are taken from a study of T cells in Graves' hyperthyroidism and ophthalmopathy.

The rearrangement joins TRBV27 to TRBJ1-4; unclear D gene. This clonotype was obtained from a man aged 25 to 45 with Graves' ophthalmopathy. The sample was blood. CDR3 region: CASSALVESEKLFF. The CDR3 coding sequence is TGTGCCAGCAGTGCGTTGGTGGAGAGTGAAAAACTGTTTTTT.